The entry below gives a single T cell receptor (beta chain) sequence along with its context. This sample was included in a study of shared clonotypes between healthy human individuals. Assay: immunoSEQ multiplex PCR; the TCRdb copy retains only in-frame clones and omits some. The sample shows just over 2,000,000 clones, 85% to 95% of them seen only once. The germline CDR1 and CDR2 sequences are WNHNN and SYGVQD (reference sequence). The CDR3 has 13 residues. V shed 3 bases and J shed 0 bases, with 5 bases lying between them. In the CD4+ fraction, cells were divided into CD45RA+ naive and CD45RA-negative memory subsets.

This receptor was taken from a young man in good health. The sequenced material came from naive CD4+ T cells sorted from blood. As for subset: CD45RA+ positively selected. The chain joins TRBV10-1 to TRBJ1-1; D is undetermined. The CDR3 sequence is CASSERLNTEAFF. DNA of the CDR3: TGCGCCAGCAGTGAAAGGTTGAACACTGAAGCTTTCTTT.